This TCR beta chain is drawn from a study of shared clonotypes between healthy human individuals. CDR3 length: 14 residues. Trimming cost V 3 bases and J 4 bases, with 12 bases left between them. Germline CDR1 is LNHDA and CDR2 is SQIVND (reference sequence). Some clones are missing from TCRdb's copy, which holds only in-frame ones; the method was immunoSEQ multiplex PCR. The data contain under 200,000 clones, about 93% of them singletons. The chain joins TRBV19 to TRBJ1-1, with D possibly matching TRBD1 (6 bases). The TCR was taken from a woman younger than 45 in good health. What was sequenced was naive CD4+ T cells sorted from blood. As for subset: CD45RA+ positively selected. The CDR3 region is CASSIQGTGTEAFF. The CDR3 DNA follows: TGTGCCAGTAGTATTCAGGGGACGGGCACTGAAGCTTTCTTT.